This TCR beta chain was captured in a study of T cells in Graves' hyperthyroidism and ophthalmopathy. The TCR beta CDR3 regions underwent amplification using RNA transcripts as the source. When the TCR CDR3 underwent first-round RT-PCR, the HTBI primer set was used. MiXCR was run by TCRdb on the multiplex PCR reads, yielding one entry per CDR3 protein. In the table there are hundreds of thousands of distinct CDR3 sequences, just over 45% of which are singletons. There are 11 residues in the CDR3. V was shortened by 4 bases and J by 5 bases, with 7 bases between the two germline ends. CDR1 and CDR2 (germline): SQVTM, ANQGSEA. Those with hyperthyroidism were 18 to 65 years old, newly diagnosed, and ill for under 2 months.

Sequenced sample: peripheral blood or thyroid tissue (not recorded which). This TCR was sampled from a woman younger than 35 with Graves' hyperthyroidism. The chain carries TRBV29-1 and TRBJ2-3; unclear D gene. CDR3 sequence reads: CSVGLQDTQYF. CDR3 coding DNA: TGCAGCGTTGGACTTCAAGATACGCAGTATTTT.